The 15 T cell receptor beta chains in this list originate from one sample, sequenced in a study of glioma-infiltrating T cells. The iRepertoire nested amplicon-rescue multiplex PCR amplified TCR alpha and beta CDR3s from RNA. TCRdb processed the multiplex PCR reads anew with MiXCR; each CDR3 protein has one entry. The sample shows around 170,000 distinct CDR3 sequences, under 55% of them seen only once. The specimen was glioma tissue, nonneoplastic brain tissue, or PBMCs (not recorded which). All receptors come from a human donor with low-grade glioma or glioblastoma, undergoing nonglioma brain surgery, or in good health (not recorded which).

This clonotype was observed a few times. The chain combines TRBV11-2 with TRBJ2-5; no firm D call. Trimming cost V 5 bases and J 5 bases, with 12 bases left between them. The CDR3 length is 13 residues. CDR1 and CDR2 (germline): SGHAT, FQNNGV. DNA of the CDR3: TGTGCCAGCAGCGCTCAAGGTTGGGAGACCCAGTACTTC. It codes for CASSAQGWETQYF.

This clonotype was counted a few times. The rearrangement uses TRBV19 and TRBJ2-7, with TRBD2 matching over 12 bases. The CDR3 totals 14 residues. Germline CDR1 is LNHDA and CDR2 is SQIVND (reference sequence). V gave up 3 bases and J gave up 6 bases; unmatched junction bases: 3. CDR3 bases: TGTGCCAGTAGTATTCAGACTAGCGGGAGCGAGCAGTACTTC. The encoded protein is CASSIQTSGSEQYF.

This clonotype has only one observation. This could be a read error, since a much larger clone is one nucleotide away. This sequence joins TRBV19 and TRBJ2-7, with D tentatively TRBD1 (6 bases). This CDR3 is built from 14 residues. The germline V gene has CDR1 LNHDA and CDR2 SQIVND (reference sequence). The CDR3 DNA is TGTACCAGTAGTAGCCAGGGGTATACGAGTGAGCAGTACTTC. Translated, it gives CTSSSQGYTSEQYF.

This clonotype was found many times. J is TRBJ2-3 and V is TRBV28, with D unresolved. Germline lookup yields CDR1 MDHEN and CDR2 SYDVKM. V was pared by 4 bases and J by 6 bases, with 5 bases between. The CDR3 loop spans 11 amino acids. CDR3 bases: TGTGCCAGCAGTTCGCGGGATACGCAGTATTTT. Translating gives CASSSRDTQYF. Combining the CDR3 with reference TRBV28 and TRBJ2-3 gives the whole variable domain DVKVTQSSRYLVKRTGEKVFLECVQDMDHENMFWYRQDPGLGLRLIYFSYDVKMKEKGDIPEGYSVSREKKERFSLILESASTNQTSMYLCASSSRDTQYFGPGTRLTVL.

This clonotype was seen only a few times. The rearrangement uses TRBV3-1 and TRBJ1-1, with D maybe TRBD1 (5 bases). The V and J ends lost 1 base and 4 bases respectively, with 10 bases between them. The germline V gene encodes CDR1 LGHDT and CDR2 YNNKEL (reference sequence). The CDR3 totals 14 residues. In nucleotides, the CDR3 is TGTGCCAGCAGCCAAGCACACGGGGCCACTGAAGCTTTCTTT. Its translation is CASSQAHGATEAFF.

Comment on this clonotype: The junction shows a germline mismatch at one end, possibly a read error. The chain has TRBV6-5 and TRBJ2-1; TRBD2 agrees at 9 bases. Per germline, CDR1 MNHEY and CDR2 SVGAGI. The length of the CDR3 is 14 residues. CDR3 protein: CASSYGSGGNERFF. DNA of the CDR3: TGTGCCAGCAGTTATGGTAGCGGGGGTAATGAGCGGTTCTTC.

The CDR3 DNA sequence: TGTGCCAGCAGCTTCGGGACAGGGGGCGAAAACACCATATATTTT. As protein: CASSFGTGGENTIYF. The V call is TRBV7-9, the J call TRBJ1-3, with 12 bases that match TRBD1. V shed 3 bases, J shed 6 bases, and the junction held 3 bases outside the gene matches. The CDR3 has 15 amino acids. Germline CDR1 SEHNR, CDR2 FQNEAQ (reference sequence). The complete variable domain, with remaining parts taken from reference TRBV7-9 and TRBJ1-3, reads DTGVSQNPRHKITKRGQNVTFRCDPISEHNRLYWYRQTLGQGPEFLTYFQNEAQLEKSRLLSDRFSAERPKGSFSTLEIQRTEQGDSAMYLCASSFGTGGENTIYFGEGSWLTVV.

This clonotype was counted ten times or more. CDR3 sequence reads: CATTLAGRTYEQYF. The CDR3 DNA sequence: TGTGCCACGACACTAGCGGGAAGAACCTACGAGCAGTACTTC. This chain connects TRBV28 to TRBJ2-7, with 10 bases fitting TRBD2. V dropped 10 bases and J dropped 2; count of bases not matched to a gene: 8. The CDR3 runs 14 residues. The V gene's germline CDR1 is MDHEN and CDR2 SYDVKM.

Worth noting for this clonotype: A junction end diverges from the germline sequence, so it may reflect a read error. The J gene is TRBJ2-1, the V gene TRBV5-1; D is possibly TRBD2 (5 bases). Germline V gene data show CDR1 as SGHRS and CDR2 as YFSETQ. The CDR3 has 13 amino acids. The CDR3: CASRLGGLNEQFF. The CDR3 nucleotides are TGCGCCAGCAGATTGGGTGGACTTAATGAGCAGTTCTTC.

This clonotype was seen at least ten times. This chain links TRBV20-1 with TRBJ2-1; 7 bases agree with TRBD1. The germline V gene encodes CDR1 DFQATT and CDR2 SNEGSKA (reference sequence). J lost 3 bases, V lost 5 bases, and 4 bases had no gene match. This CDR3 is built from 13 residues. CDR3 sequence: CSAWGTDYNEQFF. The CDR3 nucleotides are TGCAGTGCTTGGGGGACAGACTACAATGAGCAGTTCTTC.

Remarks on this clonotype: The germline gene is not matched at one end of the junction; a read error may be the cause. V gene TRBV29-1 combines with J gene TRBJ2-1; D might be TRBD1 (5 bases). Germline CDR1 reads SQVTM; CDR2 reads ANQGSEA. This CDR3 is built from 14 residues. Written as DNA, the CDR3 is TGCAGCGTCCAAAGGGGATCCCTTTACAATGAGCAGTTATTC. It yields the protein CSVQRGSLYNEQLF.

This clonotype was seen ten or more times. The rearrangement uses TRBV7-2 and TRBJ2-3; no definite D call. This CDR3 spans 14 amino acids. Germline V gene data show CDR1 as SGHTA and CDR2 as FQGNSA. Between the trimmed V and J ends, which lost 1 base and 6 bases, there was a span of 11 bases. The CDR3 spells CASSLGLRQDTQYF. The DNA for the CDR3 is TGTGCCAGCAGCTTAGGCCTCCGCCAGGATACGCAGTATTTT.

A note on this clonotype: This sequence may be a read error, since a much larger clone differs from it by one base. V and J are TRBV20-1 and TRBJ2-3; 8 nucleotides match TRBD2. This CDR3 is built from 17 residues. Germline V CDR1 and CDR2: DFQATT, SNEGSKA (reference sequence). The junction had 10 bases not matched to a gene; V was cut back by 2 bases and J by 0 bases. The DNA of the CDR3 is TGCAGTGCTAGAAGAAGCGGGAGATTCATGAGCACAGATACGCAGTATTTT. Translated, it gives CSARRSGRFMSTDTQYF.

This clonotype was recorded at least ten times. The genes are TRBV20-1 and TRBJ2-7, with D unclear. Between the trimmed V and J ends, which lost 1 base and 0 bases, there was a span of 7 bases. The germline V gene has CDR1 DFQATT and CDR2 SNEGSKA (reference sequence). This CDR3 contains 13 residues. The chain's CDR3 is CSARGDSSYEQYF. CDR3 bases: TGCAGTGCTAGAGGGGATAGCTCCTACGAGCAGTACTTC.

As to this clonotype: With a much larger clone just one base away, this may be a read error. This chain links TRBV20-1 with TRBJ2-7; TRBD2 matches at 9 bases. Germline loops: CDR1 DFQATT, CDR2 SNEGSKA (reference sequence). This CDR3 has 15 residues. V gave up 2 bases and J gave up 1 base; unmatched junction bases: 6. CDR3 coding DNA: TGCAGTGCTAGACTGGCAGCGGGAGGTTCCTACGAGCAGTACTTC. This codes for CSARLAAGGSYEQYF.